The 19 T cell receptor beta chains reported below all come from one sample, sequenced in a study of cytomegalovirus exposure and HLA in healthy donors. The PCR contained 60 Vbeta and 13 Jbeta primers. Profiling relied on immunoSEQ multiplex PCR, and the TCRdb table lists in-frame clones only, not all of them. Of 150,000 to 200,000 clones listed, around 85% were seen once; the top ten hold 1.9%. Sequencing used PBMCs. Every receptor here comes from a human donor in good health.

This sequence joins TRBV5-6 and TRBJ1-2, with unresolved D. CDR1 SGHDT and CDR2 YYEEEE come from the germline V gene. The CDR3 consists of 15 residues. The V end lost 0 bases, the J end lost 5 bases, and 14 bases lay between the germline ends. CDR3 amino acids: CASSLENSFIYGYTF. The CDR3 bases are TGTGCCAGCAGCTTGGAAAACAGTTTTATTTATGGCTACACCTTC.

The V call is TRBV5-1, the J call TRBJ1-3, with D perhaps matching TRBD1 (6 bases). The CDR3 is 14 amino acids. CDR1 SGHRS and CDR2 YFSETQ come from the germline V gene. The germline V and J ends were trimmed by 0 bases and 5 bases, with 9 bases remaining between them. For the CDR3, the DNA is TGCGCCAGCAGCTTGGGGACAGCCCGAAACACCATATATTTT. This sequence encodes CASSLGTARNTIYF.

The V gene is TRBV9, the J gene TRBJ2-3; D unclear. There are 14 residues in the CDR3. V was shortened by 0 bases and J by 0 bases, with 5 bases between the two germline ends. CDR1 and CDR2 from the germline V gene are SGDLS and YYNGEE. CDR3 sequence (DNA): TGTGCCAGCAGCGTAGGGCTGAGCACAGATACGCAGTATTTT. Protein product: CASSVGLSTDTQYF. Combining the CDR3 with reference TRBV9 and TRBJ2-3 gives the whole variable domain DSGVTQTPKHLITATGQRVTLRCSPRSGDLSVYWYQQSLDQGLQFLIQYYNGEERAKGNILERFSAQQFPDLHSELNLSSLELGDSALYFCASSVGLSTDTQYFGPGTRLTVL.

V gene TRBV7-9 combines with J gene TRBJ2-5, with 10 positions matching TRBD2. The J segment lost 5 bases and the V segment lost 5 bases, leaving 5 bases of the junction unmatched. The CDR3 length is 14 residues. The germline V gene encodes CDR1 SEHNR and CDR2 FQNEAQ (reference sequence). The CDR3: CASSATTSGETQYF. In DNA, the CDR3 is TGTGCCAGCAGCGCAACGACTAGCGGGGAGACCCAGTACTTC.

The chain is built from TRBV7-6 and TRBJ2-2; D possibly corresponds to TRBD2 (7 bases). V was trimmed by 5 bases and J by 1 base, leaving 23 bases between them. Germline CDR1 SGHVS, CDR2 FNYEAQ. This CDR3 has 19 amino acids. CDR3 sequence reads: CASSLMASSGGQNTGELFF. The CDR3 region has the DNA TGTGCCAGCAGCCTTATGGCATCCTCGGGGGGCCAGAACACCGGGGAGCTGTTTTTT.

The CDR3 region has the DNA TGTGCCAGCAGCTTCGGACTAGCGGGGACTTACAATGAGCAGTTCTTC. Translating gives CASSFGLAGTYNEQFF. This chain connects TRBV9 to TRBJ2-1; 12 nucleotides align to TRBD2. CDR3 length: 16 amino acids. The trim removed 4 bases at V and 4 bases at J, leaving 6 bases unmatched. Germline V gives CDR1 SGDLS, CDR2 YYNGEE.

V and J are TRBV18 and TRBJ2-7; TRBD1 matches at 7 bases. This CDR3 contains 16 residues. CDR1 KGHSH and CDR2 LQKENI come from the germline V gene. V gave up 5 bases and J gave up 9 bases; unmatched junction bases: 19. This CDR3 is CASSANTGVPYEGQYF. The CDR3 nucleotides read TGTGCCAGCTCAGCGAATACAGGGGTCCCCTACGAGGGGCAGTACTTC. The whole variable domain, filled in from reference TRBV18 and TRBJ2-7, reads NAGVMQNPRHLVRRRGQEARLRCSPMKGHSHVYWYRQLPEEGLKFMVYLQKENIIDESGMPKERFSAEFPKEGPSILRIQQVVRGDSAAYFCASSANTGVPYEGQYFGPGTRLTVT.

In this sample, this clone turned up once. The J gene is TRBJ2-7, the V gene TRBV19, with 8 bases aligning to TRBD2. Germline CDR1 LNHDA, CDR2 SQIVND (reference sequence). Unmatched junction bases numbered 4, after V lost 5 bases and J lost 4 bases. The CDR3 is 13 residues long. Here the CDR3 DNA reads TGTGCCAGTAGTTTCGGGGGGGGGTACGAGCAGTACTTC. It is translated as CASSFGGGYEQYF.

This clone was observed a handful of times. This chain links TRBV5-1 with TRBJ2-7; 9 nucleotides agree with TRBD1. In germline, CDR1 is SGHRS, CDR2 YFSETQ. The length of the CDR3 is 16 residues. The J segment lost 2 bases and the V segment lost 6 bases, leaving 12 bases of the junction unmatched. The CDR3 coding sequence is TGCGCCAGCACGTTAACGGGGGGACAGGGCACCTACGAGCAGTACTTC. As protein: CASTLTGGQGTYEQYF.

This clone was found a few times. The rearrangement joins TRBV10-3 to TRBJ1-1, with D perhaps TRBD1 (5 bases). The germline V gene has CDR1 ENHRY and CDR2 SYGVKD. V dropped 10 bases and J dropped 0 bases, with 18 bases sitting between them. This CDR3 has 15 amino acids. CDR3 residues: CATNPQLTVNTEAFF. The CDR3, as DNA: TGTGCCACCAACCCCCAGTTGACAGTGAACACTGAAGCTTTCTTT.

The gene calls are TRBV5-6 and TRBJ2-1, with 9 bases lining up with TRBD1. V was pared by 0 bases and J by 4 bases, with 11 bases of the junction left unmatched. CDR3 length equals 18 residues. Germline CDR1 and CDR2: SGHDT and YYEEEE. The CDR3 DNA reads as TGTGCCAGCAGCTTGGCGAAATCGGACAGGGGATTTTACAATGAGCAGTTCTTC. Its protein is CASSLAKSDRGFYNEQFF.

V is TRBV29-1 and J is TRBJ1-2, with 7 bases lining up with TRBD1. The CDR3 consists of 14 residues. Trimming at V came to 6 bases and at J to 1 base, leaving 8 bases not matched to a gene. Per germline, CDR1 SQVTM and CDR2 ANQGSEA. The CDR3 nucleotides are TGCAGCGTGTATCCGGACAGGAATAACTATGGCTACACCTTC. Its protein product is CSVYPDRNNYGYTF.

V gene TRBV6-6 combines with J gene TRBJ1-5; TRBD1 aligns across 8 bases. In germline, CDR1 is MNHNY, CDR2 SVGAGI (reference sequence). V trimming: 4 bases; J trimming: 9 bases; junction bases outside the gene matches: 11. CDR3 length equals 15 residues. The CDR3 nucleotides are TGTGCCAGCAGTTCAATTCAGACAGGGGATCGGCCCCAGCATTTT. It codes for CASSSIQTGDRPQHF.

V and J are TRBV19 and TRBJ1-2; D is uncertain. From germline, CDR1 is LNHDA and CDR2 SQIVND (reference sequence). The CDR3 covers 13 residues. V lost 7 bases to trimming and J lost 4 bases, with 13 bases between them. The CDR3 DNA is TGTGCCAGTACGTACGAGTACTCCTATGGCTACACCTTC. It encodes CASTYEYSYGYTF.

This chain uses TRBV9 with TRBJ2-7; the D gene is possibly TRBD2 (5 bases). The ends were cut back, 0 bases at V and 0 bases at J, with 7 bases in the middle. From germline, CDR1 is SGDLS and CDR2 YYNGEE. The CDR3 extends over 14 amino acids. The CDR3 DNA is TGTGCCAGCAGCGTAGGTGGGAGCTCCTACGAGCAGTACTTC. Amino acid sequence: CASSVGGSSYEQYF.

The genes are TRBV4-3 and TRBJ2-7; D gene unclear. Trimming took 1 base from V and 1 from J, leaving 11 bases between them. Germline V gene data show CDR1 as LGHNA and CDR2 as YSLEER. CDR3 length: 15 residues. The CDR3, as DNA: TGCGCCAGCAGCCAAGGTCTTTCTGTTTCCTACGAGCAGTACTTC. This codes for CASSQGLSVSYEQYF.

This chain uses TRBV5-1 with TRBJ1-1; perhaps TRBD1 as D (5 bases). The CDR3 consists of 15 residues. V was shortened by 2 bases and J by 3 bases, with 14 bases between the two germline ends. Germline CDR1 and CDR2: SGHRS and YFSETQ. The CDR3 bases are TGCGCCAGCAGCTTCACGGGGGGACCGGACACTGAAGCTTTCTTT. Encoded protein: CASSFTGGPDTEAFF.

The rearrangement joins TRBV5-1 to TRBJ1-1; the match to TRBD1 covers 8 bases. After removal of 3 bases from V and 4 bases from J, the junction contained 5 bases not matched to a gene. The length of the CDR3 is 14 residues. The germline gives CDR1 SGHRS, CDR2 YFSETQ. The DNA of the CDR3 is TGCGCCAGCAGCTGGAGACAGGGGACCACTGAAGCTTTCTTT. This gives the protein CASSWRQGTTEAFF.

Concerning this clone itself: One end of the junction is discordant with germline, which a read error may explain. This chain connects TRBV5-4 to TRBJ2-2; D perhaps matches TRBD2 (6 bases). CDR1 is SGHNT, CDR2 YYREEE, per germline (reference sequence). CDR3 length: 14 amino acids. The CDR3 DNA reads as TGTGCCAGCAGCTCTAGCGTTGGCACCGGAGAGCTGTTTTTT. The encoded protein is CASSSSVGTGELFF.